The table lists the clone carrying this T cell receptor beta chain with a few counts. These data originate in a study of blood T cell repertoires in COVID-19. Germline CDR1 and CDR2: SNHLY and FYNNEI. This CDR3 comprises 14 residues. V dropped 8 bases and J dropped 7; count of bases not matched to a gene: 6. This table comes from immunoSEQ multiplex PCR, and its TCRdb copy is limited to in-frame clones, with some not included. This sample has fewer than 140,000 clones; 71% occur once, and the top ten carry about 1%. The chain employs TRBV2 and TRBJ1-6; 9 nucleotides agree with TRBD1. The sample was peripheral blood. This sequence was found in a human donor with acute or convalescent COVID-19. The donor label of this sample is uncertain. The CDR3 coding sequence is TGTGCCAGCTCCCTCGGACAGGGGAATTCACCCCTCCACTTT. It encodes CASSLGQGNSPLHF.